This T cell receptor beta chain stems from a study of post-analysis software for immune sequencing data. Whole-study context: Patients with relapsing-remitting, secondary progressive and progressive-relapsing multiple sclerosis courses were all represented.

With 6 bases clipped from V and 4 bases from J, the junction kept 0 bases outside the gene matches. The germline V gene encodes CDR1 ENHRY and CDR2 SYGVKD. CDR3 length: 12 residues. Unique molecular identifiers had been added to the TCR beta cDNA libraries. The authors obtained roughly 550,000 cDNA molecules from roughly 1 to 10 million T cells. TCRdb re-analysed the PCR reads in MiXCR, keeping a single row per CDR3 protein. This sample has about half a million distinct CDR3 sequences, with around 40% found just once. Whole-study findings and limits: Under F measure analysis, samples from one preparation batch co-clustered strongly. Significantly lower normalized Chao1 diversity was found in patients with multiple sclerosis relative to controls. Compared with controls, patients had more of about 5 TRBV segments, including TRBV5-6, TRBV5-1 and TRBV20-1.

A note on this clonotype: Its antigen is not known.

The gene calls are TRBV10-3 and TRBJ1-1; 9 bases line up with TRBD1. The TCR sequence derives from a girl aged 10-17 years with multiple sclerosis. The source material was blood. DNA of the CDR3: TGTGCCATCAGGACAGGGGGCACTGAAGCTTTCTTT. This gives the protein CAIRTGGTEAFF.